This is a list of T cell receptor beta chains from one sample in a study of T cells after yellow fever vaccination. TCRdb reprocessed the 5' RACE reads with MiXCR, giving one entry per CDR3 protein. In the table there are under 400,000 distinct CDR3 sequences, roughly an eighth of which are singletons. The sequencing here drew on CD4+ T cells sorted from PBMCs, taken 15 days after the yellow fever booster vaccination. The receptors here all came from a man aged 18-30 years who received the YFV17D yellow fever vaccine. The CDR3 runs from the conserved cysteine through the conserved F or W. D genes are given only for firm matches. Only part of the rows carry a size: once, few, many, or a class if the clone is expanded.

V,D,size,J,DNA,CDR3
TRBV5-1,NA,few,TRBJ1-5,TGCGCCAGCAGCTTGGAACACCCCAATCAGCCCCAGCATTTT,CASSLEHPNQPQHF
TRBV20-1,NA,many,TRBJ2-3,TGCAGTGCTAGAGAAGGGGGTCGCACAGATACGCAGTATTTT,CSAREGGRTDTQYF
TRBV9,NA,few,TRBJ1-2,TGTGCCAGCAGCGACAGGGCAAAGTATGGCTACACCTTC,CASSDRAKYGYTF
TRBV27,NA,NA,TRBJ1-6,TGTGCCAGCAGTTTAGAATGGCAGATGTATTCACCCCTCCACTTT,CASSLEWQMYSPLHF
TRBV6-5,NA,few,TRBJ1-4,TGTGCCAGCAGTTCACGGGGAGCTCATAATAATGAAAAACTGTTTTTT,CASSSRGAHNNEKLFF
TRBV6-2/TRBV6-3,NA,NA,TRBJ2-4,TGTGCCAGCAGCCCCAGGGTAGCCAAAAACATTCAGTACTTC,CASSPRVAKNIQYF
TRBV5-1,NA,many,TRBJ2-1,TGCGCCAGCAGCGCGCGTGGGGACGTCAAGTCGAATGAGCAGTTCTTC,CASSARGDVKSNEQFF
TRBV21-1,NA,many,TRBJ1-5,TGTGCCAGCAGCAAAGCGGGGGGCAGCAATCAGCCCCAGCATTTT,CASSKAGGSNQPQHF
TRBV18,NA,few,TRBJ2-5,TGTGCCAGCTCAACCGGGACGGGATTACAAGAGACCCAGTACTTC,CASSTGTGLQETQYF
TRBV20-1,NA,NA,TRBJ2-3,TGCAGTGCACCCTTTACCGGGGATACGCAGTATTTT,CSAPFTGDTQYF
TRBV20-1,NA,NA,TRBJ1-2,TGCAGTGCCATCATAAGCGGACAGAGATGGAGGGGCACCTTC,CSAIISGQRWRGTF
TRBV5-4,TRBD1,few,TRBJ2-6,TGTGCCAGCAGCGGGGGAGGGACAGGGTTCTCTGGGGCCAACGTCCTGACTTTC,CASSGGGTGFSGANVLTF
TRBV12-3/TRBV12-4,TRBD2,many,TRBJ2-1,TGTGCCAGCAGTTCCAGGCTAGCGGGGGGGTACAATGAGCAGTTCTTC,CASSSRLAGGYNEQFF
TRBV7-6,NA,many,TRBJ2-7,TGTGCCAGCAGCTTCGGCAGTTCCTACGAGCAGTACTTC,CASSFGSSYEQYF
TRBV6-6,TRBD1,few,TRBJ1-5,TGTGCCAGCAGACCCGACAGGGGCGGTCAGCCCCAGCATTTT,CASRPDRGGQPQHF
TRBV9,TRBD2,NA,TRBJ2-3,TGTGCCAGCAGCAAAGGAGCGGGGCGCACAGATACGCAGTATTTT,CASSKGAGRTDTQYF
TRBV24-1,NA,once,TRBJ2-5,TGTGCCACACGTGGCCAGACAGAGACCCAGTACTTC,CATRGQTETQYF
TRBV7-2,TRBD2,few,TRBJ2-5,TGTGCCAGCAGCCCGGCTGCGGGGGGGCCTGATGGAGAGACCCAGTACTTC,CASSPAAGGPDGETQYF